This T cell receptor (beta chain) was observed in a study of cytomegalovirus exposure and HLA in healthy donors. Study-wide points: In vitro testing confirmed a few CMV-associated chains as specific for CMV antigens.

For this clone: Its antigen is unidentified. The junction differs from germline at one of its ends, possibly a read error.

Amplification used 60 Vbeta primers and 13 Jbeta primers. Clones were sequenced by immunoSEQ multiplex PCR, and TCRdb holds only the in-frame ones, with some missing. The table records over 150,000 clones, around 86% of them present only once. CDR1 and CDR2 from the germline V gene are SEHNR and FQNEAQ (reference sequence). This CDR3 comprises 17 residues. This clonotype was obtained from a man aged 50 to 60 in good health and CMV-seronegative. This chain links TRBV7-9 with TRBJ1-5; TRBD1 matches 11 bases. Sample: PBMCs. CDR3 DNA sequence: TGTTCCAGCAGCCATGGGACAGGGGGTTCTTCAGGGCAGCCCCAGCATTTT. It specifies CSSSHGTGGSSGQPQHF.